One and the same sample provided the 3 T cell receptor beta chains below, sequenced in a study of blood T cell repertoires in COVID-19. Clones were read by immunoSEQ multiplex PCR, and TCRdb kept only the in-frame ones, dropping some. The sample comprises 200,000 or so clones, approximately 80% of which are singletons, and roughly 1.3% rests with the top ten. Sequencing input: PBMCs or T cells enriched from blood (not recorded which). These receptors all stem from a woman in her forties with acute COVID-19.

V usage is TRBV18 and J usage is TRBJ2-1, with D possibly matching TRBD2 (5 bases). Trimming took 10 bases from V and 4 from J, leaving 20 bases between them. The CDR3 consists of 15 residues. Germline V lookup: CDR1 KGHSH, CDR2 LQKENI. The CDR3 region is CATSREVSRYNEQFF. CDR3 DNA sequence: TGTGCCACCTCCCGGGAAGTCTCCCGGTACAATGAGCAGTTCTTC.

This CDR3 reads CASSLVSGDPYEQYF. CDR3 in DNA: TGTGCCAGCAGCTTAGTCAGCGGGGACCCCTACGAGCAGTACTTC. The V gene is TRBV5-6, the J gene TRBJ2-7, with 7 nucleotides matching TRBD2. V shed 2 bases, J shed 2 bases, and the junction held 7 bases outside the gene matches. Germline V gene sequence: CDR1 SGHDT, CDR2 YYEEEE. This CDR3 region has 15 residues.

The chain employs TRBV30 and TRBJ2-5; 9 bases align to TRBD2. The ends lost 5 bases at V and 4 bases at J; junction bases unmatched: 11. CDR1 and CDR2 from the germline V gene are GTSNPN and SVGIG (reference sequence). The CDR3 runs to 15 residues. The CDR3 coding sequence is TGTGCCTGGCGAAGTAGCGGGAGTGGGGTAGAGACCCAGTACTTC. This translates into CAWRSSGSGVETQYF.